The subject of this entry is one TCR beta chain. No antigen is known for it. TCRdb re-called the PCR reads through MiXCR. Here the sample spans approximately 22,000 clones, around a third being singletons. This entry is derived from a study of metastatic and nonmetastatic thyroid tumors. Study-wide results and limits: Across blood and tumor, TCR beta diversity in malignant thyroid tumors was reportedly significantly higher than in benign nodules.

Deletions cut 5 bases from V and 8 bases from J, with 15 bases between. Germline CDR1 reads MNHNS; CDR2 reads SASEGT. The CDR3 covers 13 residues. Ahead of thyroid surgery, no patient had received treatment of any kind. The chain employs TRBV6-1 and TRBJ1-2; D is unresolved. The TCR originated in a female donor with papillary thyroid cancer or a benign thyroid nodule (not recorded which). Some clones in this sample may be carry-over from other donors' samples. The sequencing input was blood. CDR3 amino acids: CASSKVDTAGYTF. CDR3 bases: TGTGCCAGCAGTAAGGTTGACACCGCGGGCTACACCTTC.